This T cell receptor beta chain was found in a study of shared clonotypes between healthy human individuals. Background on the study: Donors had three CD4 naive, three CD4 memory, two CD8 naive and one CD8 memory plate apiece. Study-level points and caveats: Since donors were few, the genetic and exposure-history diversity represented was limited.

TCRdb's table, derived via immunoSEQ multiplex PCR, lists solely in-frame clones and lacks some. Of about 820,000 clones listed, 85% to 95% are singletons. As concerns this clone: Antigen specificity is unknown.

In the naive CD8 group, cells lacked CD45RO and were positively selected for CCR7, so terminally differentiated effector memory CD45RA+ cells were left out. All donors were Caucasian adults living in Nashville, Tennessee. CDR1 and CDR2 from the germline V gene are SEHNR and FQNEAQ (reference sequence). This CDR3 is built from 14 residues. Between the trimmed V and J ends, which lost 2 bases and 2 bases, there was a span of 10 bases. The receptor was derived from a man aged 25 to 40 in good health. Sequences were obtained from naive CD8+ T cells sorted from blood. This chain connects TRBV7-9 to TRBJ2-7; TRBD1 is a possible D gene (6 bases). CDR3 loop: CASSLTGNAYEQYF. In DNA form, the CDR3 reads TGTGCCAGCAGCTTAACAGGGAATGCCTACGAGCAGTACTTC.